A selection of T cell receptor beta chains follows, all from one sample in a study of Ad26.COV2.S vaccination and SARS-CoV-2 variants. Data came from immunoSEQ multiplex PCR; TCRdb stores just in-frame clones and leaves some out. Among about 430,000 clones, about 93% were seen once, and the ten largest hold 12%. This sample comprised peripheral blood, obtained in a trial of Ad26.COV2.S vaccine versus placebo. These receptors were obtained from a person between 18 and 60 years old who received the Ad26.COV2.S COVID-19 vaccine or a placebo. Each CDR3 is given with its conserved first and last residue. D genes are given only for firm matches. Size tells how often a clone was seen (once, few, many) or the class of an expanded clone, and some rows leave it out.

D gene,J gene,V gene,clone size,CDR3 protein,CDR3 DNA
-,TRBJ1-3,TRBV5-6,-,CASSLSGSGNTIYF,TGTGCCAGCAGCTTATCGGGCTCTGGAAACACCATATATTTT
-,TRBJ2-7,TRBV4-3,-,CASSQAERPYEQYF,TGCGCCAGCAGCCAAGCTGAGCGGCCCTACGAGCAGTACTTC
-,TRBJ2-3,TRBV19,-,CASSYRDPLPDTQYF,TGTGCCAGTAGTTACAGGGATCCCCTACCAGATACGCAGTATTTT
TRBD2,TRBJ2-3,TRBV7-8,-,CASSLGNSGRARDTQYF,TGTGCCAGCAGCTTAGGGAATAGCGGGAGGGCCCGGGATACGCAGTATTTT
-,TRBJ2-1,TRBV27,once,CASKSADSTYNEQFF,TGTGCCAGCAAGTCCGCGGACAGCACCTACAATGAGCAGTTCTTC
-,TRBJ2-5,TRBV29-1,-,CSVRGGETQYF,TGCAGCGTTAGGGGGGGAGAGACCCAGTACTTC
-,TRBJ2-3,TRBV9,-,CASSTHTDTQYF,TGTGCCAGCAGCACCCACACAGATACGCAGTATTTT
-,TRBJ1-1,TRBV14,-,CASSPRWNTEAFF,TGTGCCAGCAGCCCTAGATGGAACACTGAAGCTTTCTTT
-,TRBJ1-4,TRBV3-1/TRBV3-2,-,CASSQDSSEKLFF,TGTGCCAGCAGCCAAGATAGCAGTGAAAAACTGTTTTTT
TRBD2,TRBJ2-2,TRBV6-5,-,CASRTSRNTGELFF,TGTGCCAGCAGGACTAGCCGGAACACCGGGGAGCTGTTTTTT
-,TRBJ1-2,TRBV28,-,CASEGGGEYGYTF,TGTGCCAGCGAGGGAGGGGGAGAGTATGGCTACACCTTC
-,TRBJ1-1,TRBV19,-,CASSRTVNTEAFF,TGTGCCAGTAGCCGAACAGTGAACACTGAAGCTTTCTTT
TRBD1,TRBJ1-5,TRBV2,-,CASRGQGKQPQHF,TGTGCCAGCAGGGGACAGGGAAAACAGCCCCAGCATTTT
TRBD1,TRBJ2-7,TRBV7-9,-,CASSFFRDREDEQYF,TGTGCCAGCAGCTTTTTCCGGGACAGGGAAGACGAGCAGTACTTC
-,TRBJ2-1,TRBV11-2,-,CASSSGPVNEQFF,TGTGCCAGCAGCTCGGGACCAGTCAATGAGCAGTTCTTC
TRBD2,TRBJ2-1,TRBV6-4,-,CASSEIAGTYNEQFF,TGTGCCAGCAGTGAAATAGCGGGAACTTACAATGAGCAGTTCTTC
TRBD1,TRBJ1-2,TRBV10-2,-,CASSKGAAGANNYGYTF,TGCGCCAGCAGTAAGGGGGCCGCCGGGGCGAATAACTATGGCTACACCTTC
-,TRBJ2-1,TRBV6-5,-,CASSYLGPNEQFF,TGTGCCAGCAGTTATTTGGGGCCCAATGAGCAGTTCTTC
-,TRBJ2-7,TRBV5-4,-,CASSPVRGSTKNYEQYF,TGTGCCAGCAGCCCCGTGAGGGGAAGCACCAAAAACTACGAGCAGTACTTC
-,TRBJ2-5,TRBV7-2,-,CASSLEARGWETQYF,TGTGCCAGCAGCTTAGAGGCAAGGGGTTGGGAGACCCAGTACTTC
-,TRBJ1-1,TRBV4-2,-,CASSQESHYTEAFF,TGTGCCAGCAGCCAAGAAAGTCATTACACTGAAGCTTTCTTT
-,TRBJ2-1,TRBV24-1,-,CATSDLQVSSNEQFF,TGTGCCACCAGTGATTTGCAAGTAAGCTCGAATGAGCAGTTCTTC
-,TRBJ2-3,TRBV2,-,CASSEQAGDTQYF,TGTGCCAGCAGTGAACAAGCGGGAGATACGCAGTATTTT
-,TRBJ1-3,TRBV30,-,CAWSVGTFGNTIYF,TGTGCCTGGAGTGTCGGGACCTTTGGAAACACCATATATTTT
-,TRBJ1-1,TRBV9,-,CASSVGQTNTEAFF,TGTGCCAGCAGCGTAGGACAGACGAACACTGAAGCTTTCTTT
-,TRBJ1-2,TRBV30,once,CACAQSGGYTF,TGTGCCTGTGCCCAATCCGGTGGCTACACCTTC
-,TRBJ1-1,TRBV10-3,-,CAISESNFYVMDDSTAFF,TGTGCCATCAGTGAGTCGAATTTTTATGTGATGGATGACAGCACAGCTTTCTTT
-,TRBJ1-1,TRBV7-2,-,CASSYQMTPTEAFF,TGTGCCAGCAGCTATCAAATGACCCCGACTGAAGCTTTCTTT
-,TRBJ1-2,TRBV15,-,CATSSEAYYGYTF,TGTGCCACCAGCTCCGAAGCGTACTATGGCTACACCTTC
-,TRBJ1-6,TRBV6-5,-,CASSYASGSPLHF,TGTGCCAGCAGTTACGCGTCCGGTTCACCCCTCCACTTT
TRBD1,TRBJ2-5,TRBV4-3,-,CASSHLTGGGQETQYF,TGCGCCAGCAGCCATCTGACAGGGGGAGGTCAAGAGACCCAGTACTTC
TRBD1,TRBJ2-1,TRBV19,-,CASSIAGTDYNEQFF,TGTGCCAGTAGTATAGCCGGGACAGACTACAATGAGCAGTTCTTC
-,TRBJ2-2,TRBV21-1,-,CASSLRESTGELFF,TGTGCCAGCAGCCTCCGGGAGAGCACCGGGGAGCTGTTTTTT
-,TRBJ1-1,TRBV7-2,once,CASSNRWAQNTEAFF,TGTGCCAGCAGCAACCGTTGGGCGCAGAACACTGAAGCTTTCTTT
TRBD1,TRBJ2-7,TRBV9,-,CASSVTGGYEQYF,TGTGCCAGCAGCGTAACAGGGGGCTACGAGCAGTACTTC
TRBD1,TRBJ1-6,TRBV7-8,-,CASSLRRTGYNSPLHF,TGTGCCAGCAGCTTGCGGCGGACAGGCTATAATTCACCCCTCCACTTT